Listed below are T cell receptor beta chains from one sample, sequenced in a study of blood T cell repertoires in COVID-19. The assay was immunoSEQ multiplex PCR, and TCRdb's table has in-frame clones only and misses some. The sample has 45,000 to 60,000 clones, 89% seen once; the top ten hold approximately 1.5%. The sample taken for sequencing was peripheral blood. Receptor source: a man between 60 and 75 years old with acute or convalescent COVID-19. The CDR3 runs from the conserved cysteine through the conserved F or W. A D gene is named only where the DNA matches it firmly. Size is omitted from some rows. Given values are once, few, many or a class for expanded clones.

clone_size,j_call,d_call,v_call,cdr3_aa,cdr3_nt
.,TRBJ1-1,TRBD1,TRBV6-6,CASSYAGGYTEAFF,TGTGCCAGCAGTTACGCAGGGGGTTATACTGAAGCTTTCTTT
.,TRBJ1-6,.,TRBV23-1,CASTTGGGATYNSPLHF,TGCGCCAGCACCACGGGGGGAGGGGCGACCTATAATTCACCCCTCCACTTT
.,TRBJ1-1,.,TRBV29-1,CSVEDRGGGAFF,TGCAGCGTTGAAGATAGGGGAGGGGGAGCTTTCTTT
.,TRBJ2-1,TRBD2,TRBV6-5,CASRPHSGPYNEQFF,TGTGCCAGCAGGCCCCATAGCGGGCCTTACAATGAGCAGTTCTTC
.,TRBJ1-3,TRBD1,TRBV3-1/TRBV3-2,CASSRQGFVRNTIYF,TGTGCCAGCAGCCGACAGGGGTTCGTTAGAAACACCATATATTTT
.,TRBJ2-7,TRBD1,TRBV9,CASSGDRAYYEQYF,TGTGCCAGCAGCGGAGACAGGGCTTATTACGAGCAGTACTTC
.,TRBJ2-4,.,TRBV6-5,CASSYVGGLAKNIQYF,TGTGCCAGCAGTTACGTGGGGGGTCTGGCCAAAAACATTCAGTACTTC
.,TRBJ1-6,TRBD1,TRBV19,CASSETGGEGSPLHF,TGTGCCAGTAGTGAGACAGGGGGCGAAGGATCACCCCTCCACTTT
.,TRBJ1-3,.,TRBV18,CASSPPAGNTIYF,TGTGCCAGCTCCCCGCCAGCTGGAAACACCATATATTTT
.,TRBJ1-3,.,TRBV19,CASTQSVSGNTIYF,TGTGCCAGTACCCAGAGCGTCTCTGGAAACACCATATATTTT
.,TRBJ2-1,TRBD2,TRBV6-5,CASSKIAGGLLEQFF,TGTGCCAGCAGTAAGATAGCGGGGGGGCTACTTGAGCAGTTCTTC
.,TRBJ1-6,.,TRBV13,CASRMRGGNNSPLHF,TGTGCCAGCAGGATGAGGGGGGGCAACAATTCACCCCTCCACTTT
.,TRBJ1-2,.,TRBV2,CASREQGIWGYTF,TGTGCCAGCAGGGAACAGGGAATTTGGGGCTACACCTTC
once,TRBJ1-5,.,TRBV6-5,CASSYGRNQPQHF,TGTGCCAGCAGTTACGGCCGCAATCAGCCCCAGCATTTT
few,TRBJ2-7,.,TRBV10-3,CAISEESYEQYF,TGTGCCATCAGTGAGGAGTCCTACGAGCAGTACTTC
.,TRBJ2-5,TRBD2,TRBV19,CASSRLAGGETQYF,TGTGCCAGTAGTCGACTAGCGGGGGGAGAGACCCAGTACTTC
once,TRBJ2-2,.,TRBV7-9,CASSLGDSGGDQLFF,TGTGCCAGCAGCTTAGGGGACAGCGGGGGAGATCAGCTGTTTTTT
.,TRBJ2-3,.,TRBV27,CASTNRGTDTQYF,TGTGCCAGCACAAACCGAGGGACAGATACGCAGTATTTT
.,TRBJ1-1,.,TRBV2,CASSLDGNMNTEAFF,TGTGCCAGCAGTCTAGACGGCAACATGAACACTGAAGCTTTCTTT
once,TRBJ1-2,TRBD1,TRBV5-1,CASSLDGQGAGYTF,TGCGCCAGCAGCTTGGATGGACAGGGGGCTGGCTACACCTTC
.,TRBJ2-1,TRBD2,TRBV27,CASSLYPSGGPRSVGQFF,TGTGCCAGCAGTTTATACCCCAGCGGGGGGCCGAGATCGGTGGGGCAGTTCTTC
.,TRBJ1-2,.,TRBV6-5,CASIGGLVNYGYTF,TGTGCCAGCATAGGCGGGTTGGTTAACTATGGCTACACCTTC
.,TRBJ1-5,.,TRBV6-2/TRBV6-3,CASSYSDGRVTQHF,TGTGCCAGCAGTTATTCCGACGGCCGGGTGACCCAGCATTTT
.,TRBJ2-2,.,TRBV18,CASSSQYTGELFF,TGTGCCAGCTCAAGTCAGTACACCGGGGAGCTGTTTTTT
.,TRBJ1-3,TRBD1,TRBV29-1,CSVDLWDREGSGNTIYF,TGCAGCGTTGATCTTTGGGACAGGGAAGGCTCTGGAAACACCATATATTTT
.,TRBJ2-1,TRBD2,TRBV27,CASSLSSSGGYNEQFF,TGTGCCAGCAGTTTATCTTCTAGCGGGGGGTACAATGAGCAGTTCTTC
.,TRBJ2-7,.,TRBV11-2,CASSLPNYEQYF,TGTGCCAGCAGCTTACCTAACTACGAGCAGTACTTC
.,TRBJ1-1,.,TRBV7-4,CASSGQEAFF,TGTGCCAGCAGCGGACAGGAAGCTTTCTTT
.,TRBJ2-3,TRBD2,TRBV6-5,CASRTSGGANTQYF,TGTGCCAGCAGGACTAGCGGGGGGGCAAATACGCAGTATTTT
.,TRBJ2-3,.,TRBV5-1,CASSLGQPGHIISTDTQYF,TGCGCCAGCAGCTTGGGTCAACCGGGACATATAATTAGCACAGATACGCAGTATTTT
.,TRBJ2-7,.,TRBV2,CASSALVNEQYF,TGTGCCAGCAGTGCTTTAGTAAACGAGCAGTACTTC
.,TRBJ1-5,TRBD1,TRBV6-6,CASSPDRGISQPQHF,TGTGCCAGCAGCCCTGACAGGGGTATTAGTCAGCCCCAGCATTTT
.,TRBJ2-7,TRBD1,TRBV3-1/TRBV3-2,CASSQLAGGYEQYF,TGTGCCAGCAGCCAGCTGGCAGGGGGCTACGAGCAGTACTTC
once,TRBJ2-3,TRBD2,TRBV25-1,CATSKAGGDTQYF,TGTGCCACCTCCAAAGCGGGGGGAGATACGCAGTATTTT
.,TRBJ2-5,.,TRBV29-1,CSVDRQQETQYF,TGCAGCGTTGACAGGCAACAAGAGACCCAGTACTTC
once,TRBJ1-6,.,TRBV19,CASSSPPGTLHNSPLHF,TGTGCCAGTAGTAGCCCGCCCGGGACTTTACATAATTCACCCCTCCACTTT
.,TRBJ1-4,TRBD1,TRBV19,CASRLQGAPEKLFF,TGTGCCAGTAGGCTACAGGGGGCGCCTGAAAAACTGTTTTTT
.,TRBJ2-7,TRBD1,TRBV5-1,CASSLGPGQGSSGEQYF,TGCGCCAGCAGCTTGGGACCGGGACAGGGAAGTTCCGGCGAGCAGTACTTC
once,TRBJ2-7,.,TRBV7-9,CASSLKGGEQYF,TGTGCCAGCAGCCTTAAGGGAGGCGAGCAGTACTTC
.,TRBJ1-1,TRBD1,TRBV7-9,CASSNSRTGGGINTEAFF,TGTGCCAGCAGTAATTCCAGGACAGGGGGCGGTATCAACACTGAAGCTTTCTTT
.,TRBJ1-2,TRBD1,TRBV19,CASSTWTGDYPYGYTF,TGTGCCAGTAGTACATGGACAGGGGATTACCCCTATGGCTACACCTTC